One and the same sample provided the 2 T cell receptor beta chains below, sequenced in a study of shared clonotypes between healthy human individuals. Data came from immunoSEQ multiplex PCR; TCRdb stores just in-frame clones and leaves some out. Of 2 million to 2.5 million clones detected, about 90% appear once; the ten largest clones hold approximately 0.4%. The sequenced sample was naive CD4+ T cells from PBMCs. Specified subset: CD45RA+ positively selected. These receptors all stem from a young man in good health. Some clones in this sample may be carry-over from other donors' samples.

DNA of the CDR3: TGTGCCAGCAGCTTTCGTCCAGGGGCTGGGGCCAACGTCCTGACTTTC. This translates into CASSFRPGAGANVLTF. The chain has TRBV11-2 and TRBJ2-6; possible D gene TRBD1, 6 bases. Germline CDR1 and CDR2: SGHAT and FQNNGV. This CDR3 region has 16 residues. Trimming cost V 3 bases and J 2 bases, with 11 bases left between them. The full variable domain, its missing parts supplied by reference TRBV11-2 and TRBJ2-6, is EAGVAQSPRYKIIEKRQSVAFWCNPISGHATLYWYQQILGQGPKLLIQFQNNGVVDDSQLPKDRFSAERLKGVDSTLKIQPAKLEDSAVYLCASSFRPGAGANVLTFGAGSRLTVL.

Remarks on this clone: Other DNA sequences in this specimen translate into the identical CDR3. The genes are TRBV6-5 and TRBJ2-6, with a tentative D call TRBD2 (6 bases). The CDR3 loop spans 15 amino acids. Germline-derived CDR1 and CDR2 are MNHEY and SVGAGI. V lost 6 bases to trimming and J lost 1 base, with 10 bases between them. CDR3 loop: CASSLGSSGANVLTF. CDR3 DNA: TGTGCCAGCAGCCTCGGGAGTTCTGGGGCCAACGTCCTGACTTTC.